Below, 6 T cell receptor beta chains from the same sample are listed, as sequenced in a study of liver allograft versus peripheral blood T cells. Across the whole study: The study compared liver allograft T cell receptor repertoires against peripheral blood repertoires of liver transplant recipients.

TCRdb recomputed calls from the reads with MiXCR, one row per CDR3 protein. This table holds some 6,100 distinct CDR3 sequences, roughly 18% found once. The source of these receptors is a human patient who had a liver transplant. Some T cells may be graft donor cells.

This clonotype has only a few counts. The chain carries TRBV19 and TRBJ2-7; D uncertain. Germline V lookup: CDR1 LNHDA, CDR2 SQIVND (reference sequence). The CDR3 loop spans 15 amino acids. The V and J ends lost 3 bases and 0 bases respectively, with 12 bases between them. In nucleotides, the CDR3 is TGTGCCAGTAGTATTGGGCAGGCCCTCTCCTACGAGCAGTACTTC. As protein: CASSIGQALSYEQYF.

Only a few counts were recorded for this clonotype. The chain links TRBV12-5 to TRBJ1-4; no reliable D call. Germline-derived CDR1 and CDR2 are LGHNT and FRNRAP. The V end was cut by 5 bases, the J end by 2 bases, with 12 bases between. The CDR3 is made up of 15 amino acids. CDR3 amino acids: CASGPYTGTNEKLFF. The CDR3 coding sequence is TGTGCTAGTGGTCCCTACACGGGCACTAATGAAAAACTGTTTTTT.

This chain connects TRBV30 to TRBJ2-2; D is perhaps TRBD2 (5 bases). The V and J ends lost 0 bases and 5 bases respectively, with 7 bases between them. Germline loops: CDR1 GTSNPN, CDR2 SVGIG (reference sequence). The CDR3 runs to 13 residues. The CDR3 loop reads CAWSVRRTGELFF. Here the CDR3 DNA reads TGTGCCTGGAGTGTTAGGAGGACCGGGGAGCTGTTTTTT.

V usage is TRBV7-9 and J usage is TRBJ1-1; no firm D call. Germline values: CDR1 SEHNR, CDR2 FQNEAQ (reference sequence). The V gene lost 2 bases and the J gene lost 4 bases, with 2 bases spanning the gap. This CDR3 region has 11 residues. CDR3 in amino acids: CASSLITEAFF. The CDR3 nucleotides are TGTGCCAGCAGCTTAATCACTGAAGCTTTCTTT. The whole variable domain, filled in from reference TRBV7-9 and TRBJ1-1, reads DTGVSQNPRHKITKRGQNVTFRCDPISEHNRLYWYRQTLGQGPEFLTYFQNEAQLEKSRLLSDRFSAERPKGSFSTLEIQRTEQGDSAMYLCASSLITEAFFGQGTRLTVV.

In this sample, this clonotype turned up many times. J is TRBJ1-5 and V is TRBV19; D call uncertain. The CDR3 is 13 amino acids. The V gene lost 3 bases and the J gene lost 6 bases, with 9 bases spanning the gap. Germline lookup yields CDR1 LNHDA and CDR2 SQIVND (reference sequence). The CDR3 DNA reads as TGTGCCAGTAGTATTGACACAGTTCAGCCCCAGCATTTT. Its translation: CASSIDTVQPQHF. The variable domain in full, with the rest retrieved from reference TRBV19 and TRBJ1-5, is DGGITQSPKYLFRKEGQNVTLSCEQNLNHDAMYWYRQDPGQGLRLIYYSQIVNDFQKGDIAEGYSVSREKKESFPLTVTSAQKNPTAFYLCASSIDTVQPQHFGDGTRLSIL.

V gene TRBV29-1 combines with J gene TRBJ1-2; weak D call: TRBD1 (5 bases). This CDR3 has 13 amino acids. The V and J ends lost 7 bases and 4 bases respectively, with 16 bases between them. Germline loops: CDR1 SQVTM, CDR2 ANQGSEA. CDR3 coding DNA: TGCAGCGCCTACTACGGGACGCCCTATGGCTACACCTTC. Amino acid sequence: CSAYYGTPYGYTF.